This entry lists 23 T cell receptor beta chains sequenced from one sample in a study of T cell changes during pregnancy in multiple sclerosis. Some clones are missing from TCRdb's copy, which holds only in-frame ones; the method was immunoSEQ multiplex PCR. The sample comprises 25,000 to 35,000 clones, around 87% of which are singletons, and about 0.5% rests with the top ten. Sequencing was performed on CD4+ T cells from peripheral blood mononuclear cells, taken in the third trimester of pregnancy. The receptors were sampled from a female donor in good health, enrolled as a control in a pregnancy study.

This chain links TRBV7-2 with TRBJ2-5; D remains ambiguous. V was pared by 1 base and J by 5 bases, with 14 bases between. CDR3 length: 15 residues. Germline-derived CDR1 and CDR2 are SGHTA and FQGNSA. CDR3 nucleotide sequence: TGTGCCAGCAGCTTAGTGGCCAGGAAGGATGAGACCCAGTACTTC. Protein sequence: CASSLVARKDETQYF. The full variable domain, with the rest looked up from reference TRBV7-2 and TRBJ2-5, is GAGVSQSPSNKVTEKGKDVELRCDPISGHTALYWYRQSLGQGLEFLIYFQGNSAPDKSGLPSDRFSAERTGGSVSTLTIQRTQQEDSAVYLCASSLVARKDETQYFGPGTRLLVL.

This chain uses TRBV2 with TRBJ2-7; perhaps TRBD1 as D (7 bases). CDR1 and CDR2 (germline): SNHLY, FYNNEI. Trimming left V 6 bases short and J 1 base short, with 19 bases between. This CDR3 region has 16 residues. The CDR3 bases are TGTGCCAGCAGCACGATACAGGGGAGGATTTCCTACGAGCAGTACTTC. This sequence encodes CASSTIQGRISYEQYF.

The chain uses TRBV19 and TRBJ1-5; 7 bases fit TRBD1. The V gene end was trimmed by 5 bases and the J gene end by 6 bases; junction bases not matched to a gene: 10. Germline CDR1 is LNHDA and CDR2 is SQIVND (reference sequence). The CDR3 runs 15 residues. This CDR3 is CASSDSGTVFQPQHF. DNA for the CDR3: TGTGCCAGTAGTGACTCCGGGACAGTTTTTCAGCCCCAGCATTTT. Combining the CDR3 with reference TRBV19 and TRBJ1-5 gives the whole variable domain DGGITQSPKYLFRKEGQNVTLSCEQNLNHDAMYWYRQDPGQGLRLIYYSQIVNDFQKGDIAEGYSVSREKKESFPLTVTSAQKNPTAFYLCASSDSGTVFQPQHFGDGTRLSIL.

The V call is TRBV7-2, the J call TRBJ2-1, with 10 bases matching TRBD2. CDR1 and CDR2 from the germline V gene are SGHTA and FQGNSA. This CDR3 contains 15 residues. J gave up 6 bases and V 4 bases, and 6 bases lay outside the gene matches. As DNA, the CDR3 is TGTGCCAGCAGCTGGTTAGCGGGAGGCGCCAATGAGCAGTTCTTC. This sequence encodes CASSWLAGGANEQFF.

The chain uses TRBV15 and TRBJ2-1, with TRBD1 identical over 12 bases. Per germline, CDR1 LNHNV and CDR2 YYDKDF (reference sequence). V was clipped by 1 base and J by 4 bases; unmatched bases: 5. The CDR3 length is 17 residues. As DNA, the CDR3 is TGTGCCACCAGCAGAGGGGTGGGACAGGGGGCGTACAATGAGCAGTTCTTC. Amino acid sequence: CATSRGVGQGAYNEQFF.

The rearrangement uses TRBV7-9 and TRBJ2-7, with 8 bases aligning to TRBD1. The CDR3 runs 13 residues. The germline gives CDR1 SEHNR, CDR2 FQNEAQ (reference sequence). CDR3 bases: TGTGCTTTAAAGGGGGACAGGTCCTACGAGCAGTACTTC. Amino acid sequence: CALKGDRSYEQYF.

J is TRBJ2-7 and V is TRBV5-4; TRBD2 agrees at 9 bases. Trimming at V came to 4 bases and at J to 4 bases, leaving 9 bases not matched to a gene. The germline V gene has CDR1 SGHNT and CDR2 YYREEE (reference sequence). CDR3 length: 15 residues. CDR3 nucleotide sequence: TGTGCCAGCAGCGAGGGACTAGCACCGGATTACGAGCAGTACTTC. It is translated as CASSEGLAPDYEQYF.

The V gene is TRBV19, the J gene TRBJ2-1; 8 nucleotides agree with TRBD1. CDR1 is LNHDA, CDR2 SQIVND, per germline (reference sequence). The CDR3 is 16 residues long. Trimming cost V 6 bases and J 2 bases; bases outside gene matches: 9. The CDR3 reads CASSRTGQGPYNEQFF. The CDR3 region has the DNA TGTGCCAGTAGCCGAACCGGACAGGGACCCTACAATGAGCAGTTCTTC.

The genes are TRBV7-8 and TRBJ2-3, with a weak D call TRBD2 (5 bases). V was shortened by 0 bases and J by 0 bases, with 16 bases between the two germline ends. Germline lookup yields CDR1 SGHVS and CDR2 FQNEAQ. The CDR3 loop spans 18 amino acids. As DNA, the CDR3 is TGTGCCAGCAGCTTAGCCACAGCAGGAGGCCCTAGCACAGATACGCAGTATTTT. Amino acids: CASSLATAGGPSTDTQYF.

The genes are TRBV10-1 and TRBJ2-3; 10 bases line up with TRBD2. This CDR3 comprises 15 residues. CDR1 is WNHNN and CDR2 is SYGVQD in the germline V gene (reference sequence). The V gene end was trimmed by 7 bases and the J gene end by 1 base; junction bases not matched to a gene: 5. The CDR3 is CASTTGTSGTDTQYF. CDR3 coding DNA: TGCGCCAGCACAACCGGGACTAGCGGCACAGATACGCAGTATTTT.

This clone was picked up one time. This chain links TRBV19 with TRBJ1-2, with TRBD1 identical over 7 bases. This CDR3 region has 16 residues. Germline V lookup: CDR1 LNHDA, CDR2 SQIVND (reference sequence). Trimming cost V 8 bases and J 4 bases; bases outside gene matches: 16. This chain's CDR3 is CASDQAGPGGSYGYTF. The CDR3 region has the DNA TGTGCCAGTGACCAGGCGGGCCCAGGGGGTTCCTATGGCTACACCTTC.

This clone has just one count. The chain recombines TRBV28 with TRBJ2-7; TRBD2 agrees at 7 bases. The CDR3 is 20 amino acids. The germline CDR1 and CDR2 sequences are MDHEN and SYDVKM. V trimming: 5 bases; J trimming: 5 bases; junction bases outside the gene matches: 27. The CDR3 sequence is CASSPFGGVGFRTRGDEQYF. In nucleotides, the CDR3 is TGTGCCAGCAGTCCTTTCGGAGGAGTGGGCTTCCGGACTAGGGGCGACGAGCAGTACTTC.

The V gene is TRBV9, the J gene TRBJ2-1, with 13 bases identical to TRBD2. The CDR3 is 16 amino acids. CDR1 is SGDLS, CDR2 YYNGEE, per germline. J was trimmed by 6 bases and V by 3 bases; bases with no gene match: 6. The CDR3 DNA sequence: TGTGCCAGCAGCGCAACCGGGACTAGCGGGACCAATGAGCAGTTCTTC. The encoded protein is CASSATGTSGTNEQFF.

The J gene is TRBJ1-1, the V gene TRBV6-5, with 7 bases fitting TRBD1. The CDR3 is 13 residues long. The germline gives CDR1 MNHEY, CDR2 SVGAGI. With V trimmed by 2 bases and J by 11 bases, 8 bases remained unmatched. The CDR3 DNA sequence: TGTGCCAGCAGTTACCCGGGACAGTCGGTCGCTTTCTTT. The encoded protein is CASSYPGQSVAFF.

The chain recombines TRBV7-2 with TRBJ2-7, with TRBD1 identical over 10 bases. Germline V gene data show CDR1 as SGHTA and CDR2 as FQGNSA. This CDR3 comprises 13 residues. The junction had 0 bases not matched to a gene; V was cut back by 6 bases and J by 1 base. The chain's CDR3 is CASRGQGSYEQYF. The CDR3 DNA is TGTGCCAGCAGGGGACAGGGGTCCTACGAGCAGTACTTC.

This clone was counted a single time. This CDR3 is CASSHEDEQYF. The CDR3 DNA reads as TGTGCCAGCAGCCACGAGGACGAGCAGTACTTC. V gene TRBV4-2 combines with J gene TRBJ2-7; D gene uncertain. CDR1 LGHNA and CDR2 YNFKEQ come from the germline V gene. There are 11 residues in the CDR3. Trimming left V 3 bases short and J 5 bases short, with 5 bases between.

V is TRBV30 and J is TRBJ1-3; 10 bases are shared with TRBD1. V was clipped by 5 bases and J by 1 base; unmatched bases: 2. CDR1 GTSNPN and CDR2 SVGIG come from the germline V gene (reference sequence). The CDR3 loop spans 14 amino acids. CDR3 nucleotide sequence: TGTGCCTGGGGACAGGGGGTTTCTGGAAACACCATATATTTT. Translation: CAWGQGVSGNTIYF.

The V call is TRBV5-4, the J call TRBJ1-2; 11 bases are shared with TRBD1. V gave up 7 bases and J gave up 8 bases; unmatched junction bases: 13. Per germline, CDR1 SGHNT and CDR2 YYREEE (reference sequence). The CDR3 is 15 amino acids. DNA for the CDR3: TGTGCCAGCCGTTGGATCGGACAGGGGGCGTGGGGCTACACCTTC. Translated: CASRWIGQGAWGYTF.

The rearrangement links TRBV7-9 to TRBJ2-7, with 7 bases aligning to TRBD1. The CDR3 covers 12 residues. The junction had 4 bases not matched to a gene; V was cut back by 5 bases and J by 6 bases. Germline V CDR1 and CDR2: SEHNR, FQNEAQ (reference sequence). The CDR3 DNA reads TGTGCCAGCAGCCCCCGGACAGGCGAGCAGTACTTC. This translates into CASSPRTGEQYF.

This chain connects TRBV10-1 to TRBJ2-3; 7 positions agree with TRBD2. There are 13 residues in the CDR3. From germline, CDR1 is WNHNN and CDR2 SYGVQD (reference sequence). With V trimmed by 6 bases and J by 3 bases, 3 bases remained unmatched. In DNA form, the CDR3 reads TGCGCCAGCAGCCCGGGGGGAACAGATACGCAGTATTTT. It translates to CASSPGGTDTQYF.

The J gene is TRBJ1-2, the V gene TRBV5-1; D might be TRBD1 (5 bases). Germline V gene sequence: CDR1 SGHRS, CDR2 YFSETQ. CDR3 length equals 17 residues. Trimming left V 0 bases short and J 2 bases short, with 17 bases between. The CDR3 loop is CASSLDIRAAGNYGYTF. In DNA form, the CDR3 reads TGCGCCAGCAGCTTGGACATCAGGGCAGCGGGAAACTATGGCTACACCTTC.

This clone appeared a single time. The chain combines TRBV19 with TRBJ2-3; 9 bases are a match to TRBD1. This CDR3 contains 15 residues. Germline V gene data show CDR1 as LNHDA and CDR2 as SQIVND (reference sequence). The ends lost 5 bases at V and 3 bases at J; junction bases unmatched: 6. CDR3 region: CASSVTGGWTDTQYF. The CDR3 DNA reads TGTGCCAGTAGTGTCACAGGGGGCTGGACAGATACGCAGTATTTT.

The chain joins TRBV10-3 to TRBJ1-1; D gene uncertain. V gave up 5 bases and J gave up 3 bases, with 7 bases separating them. Germline V gene data show CDR1 as ENHRY and CDR2 as SYGVKD. The CDR3 covers 12 residues. The CDR3 nucleotides are TGTGCCATCAGTACATCCTACACTGAAGCTTTCTTT. Translation: CAISTSYTEAFF.